The clone carrying this T cell receptor (beta chain) was detected only a few times. Its antigen is not known. Trimming removed 1 base from V and 0 bases from J, with 5 bases in between. This CDR3 region has 14 residues. CDR1 SEHNR and CDR2 FQNEAQ come from the germline V gene (reference sequence). The sample comes from a study of T cells after yellow fever vaccination. Study-wide results and limits: Compared with primary, the secondary response was weaker and peaked at day 5, not 15.

A universal primer site and UMIs were added as TCR cDNA was made by 5'RACE template switching. In TCRdb, the 5' RACE reads were re-called with MiXCR into one record per CDR3 protein. Here the sample spans 150,000 to 200,000 distinct CDR3 sequences, approximately 10% being singletons. The gene calls are TRBV7-9 and TRBJ2-3; D unclear. This TCR was sampled from a man younger than 35 who received the YFV17D yellow fever vaccine. This specimen consisted of CD8+ T cells sorted from PBMCs, obtained 15 days after the yellow fever booster vaccination. Written as DNA, the CDR3 is TGTGCCAGCAGCTTAGTTGCTAGCACAGATACGCAGTATTTT. This gives the protein CASSLVASTDTQYF.